This T cell receptor beta chain comes out of a study of blood T cell repertoires in COVID-19. In the authors' workflow: Reference gene primer amplification in the assay estimated nucleated cell counts. Repertoires were generated with immunoSEQ multiplex PCR, while TCRdb's copy carries only in-frame clones and drops some. D and trimming were read from the DNA, whereas the V and J calls and clone size are those reported in that table. The sample comprises approximately 230,000 clones, around four fifths of which are singletons, and roughly 4% rests with the top ten. This receptor was identified in a woman between 40 and 55 years old with active or convalescent COVID-19. Sequencing was performed on peripheral blood.

DNA for the CDR3: TGTGCCAGCAGTTTAGGACAGCCTAACTATGGCTACACCTTC. Translating it yields CASSLGQPNYGYTF. This chain links TRBV27 with TRBJ1-2, with D possibly matching TRBD1 (6 bases). Germline V CDR1 and CDR2: MNHEY, SMNVEV (reference sequence). Trimming removed 2 bases from V and 0 bases from J, with 7 bases in between. There are 14 residues in the CDR3.